This T cell receptor (beta chain) was observed in a study of human T cells and chemical hapten exposure. Study in general: The study patch tested 0.01% DPC on the upper back and read results at 6 days. Study-wide results and limits: Healthy people's immune response may differ from that of the donors, who had alopecia.

Treatment specified: therapeutic diphenylcyclopropenone sensitization with weekly scalp DPC. A word on this clonotype: The antigen remains unidentified.

CDR1 is SQVTM, CDR2 ANQGSEA, per germline. The CDR3 spans 10 residues. Trimming cost V 3 bases and J 3 bases, with 2 bases left between them. Unique molecular identifiers were attached to individual cDNA molecules within the library. TCRdb itself ran the reads through MiXCR, one entry per CDR3 protein. The table has 400 to 600 distinct CDR3 sequences, approximately 42% seen once. Here the sequenced sample was whole blood, taken before DPC sensitization or 2, 6, or about 24 weeks after (not recorded which). The receptor's source is an adult with alopecia areata. Some clones in this sample may be carry-over from other donors' samples. This table probably holds off-target reads from a library built for another chain. The chain is built from TRBV29-1 and TRBJ1-2; no clear D. In DNA, the CDR3 is TGCAGCGTTGATCACTATGGCTACACCTTC. Translating gives CSVDHYGYTF.